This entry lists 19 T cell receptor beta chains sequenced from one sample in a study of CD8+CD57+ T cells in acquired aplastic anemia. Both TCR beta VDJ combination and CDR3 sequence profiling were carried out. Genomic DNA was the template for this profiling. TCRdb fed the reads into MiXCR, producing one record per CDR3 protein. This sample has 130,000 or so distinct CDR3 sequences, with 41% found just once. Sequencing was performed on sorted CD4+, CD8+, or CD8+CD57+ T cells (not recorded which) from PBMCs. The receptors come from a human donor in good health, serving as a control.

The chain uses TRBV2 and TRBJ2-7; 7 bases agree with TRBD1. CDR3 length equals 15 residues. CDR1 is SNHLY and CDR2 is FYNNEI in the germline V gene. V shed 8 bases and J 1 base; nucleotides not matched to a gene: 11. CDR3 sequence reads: CASARDRASSYEQYF. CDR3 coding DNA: TGTGCCAGCGCTCGAGACAGGGCGAGTTCCTACGAGCAGTACTTC.

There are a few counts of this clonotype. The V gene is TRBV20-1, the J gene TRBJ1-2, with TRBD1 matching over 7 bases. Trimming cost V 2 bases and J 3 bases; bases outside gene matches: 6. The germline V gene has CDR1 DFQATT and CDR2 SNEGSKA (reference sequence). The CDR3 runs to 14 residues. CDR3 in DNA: TGCAGTGCTAGACCCACCGACAGGGACTATGGCTACACCTTC. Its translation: CSARPTDRDYGYTF.

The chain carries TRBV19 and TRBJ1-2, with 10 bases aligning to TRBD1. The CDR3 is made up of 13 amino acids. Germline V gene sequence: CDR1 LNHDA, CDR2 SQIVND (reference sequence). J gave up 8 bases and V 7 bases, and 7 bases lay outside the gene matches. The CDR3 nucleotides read TGTGCCAGTATTCCCGGGACAGGGGAAGGCTACACCTTC. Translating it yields CASIPGTGEGYTF.

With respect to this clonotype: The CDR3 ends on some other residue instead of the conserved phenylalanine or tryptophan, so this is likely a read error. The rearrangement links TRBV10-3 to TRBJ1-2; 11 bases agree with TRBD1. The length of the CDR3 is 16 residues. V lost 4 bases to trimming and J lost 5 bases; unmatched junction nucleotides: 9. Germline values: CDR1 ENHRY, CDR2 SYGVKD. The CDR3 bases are TGTGCCATCAGTGGACCGGGACAGGGGGATTCTTATGGCTACACCCTC. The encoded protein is CAISGPGQGDSYGYTL.

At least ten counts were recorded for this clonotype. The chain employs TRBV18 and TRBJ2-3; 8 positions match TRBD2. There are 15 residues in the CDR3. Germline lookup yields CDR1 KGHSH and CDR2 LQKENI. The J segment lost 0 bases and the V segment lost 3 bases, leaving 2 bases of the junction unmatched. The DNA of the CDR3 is TGTGCCAGCTCACCTAGCGGGGATAGCACAGATACGCAGTATTTT. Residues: CASSPSGDSTDTQYF.

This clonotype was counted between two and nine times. The CDR3 coding sequence is TGTGCCAGCAGCGCCTCTAACACTGAAGCTTTCTTT. Encoded protein: CASSASNTEAFF. The chain carries TRBV9 and TRBJ1-1, with no clear D. Germline CDR1 and CDR2: SGDLS and YYNGEE. V dropped 3 bases and J dropped 2 bases, with 5 bases sitting between them. CDR3 length equals 12 residues.

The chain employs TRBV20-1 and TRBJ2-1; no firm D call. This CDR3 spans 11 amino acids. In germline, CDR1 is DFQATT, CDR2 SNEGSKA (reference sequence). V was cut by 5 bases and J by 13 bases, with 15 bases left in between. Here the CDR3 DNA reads TGCAGTGCTCCTACAGCGACGAGCCAGTTCTTC. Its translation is CSAPTATSQFF.

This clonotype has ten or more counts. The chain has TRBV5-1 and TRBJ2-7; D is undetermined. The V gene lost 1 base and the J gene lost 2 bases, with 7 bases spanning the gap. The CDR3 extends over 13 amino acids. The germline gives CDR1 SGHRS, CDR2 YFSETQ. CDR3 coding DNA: TGCGCCAGCAGCTTGACGGAAGCCTACGAGCAGTACTTC. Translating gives CASSLTEAYEQYF.

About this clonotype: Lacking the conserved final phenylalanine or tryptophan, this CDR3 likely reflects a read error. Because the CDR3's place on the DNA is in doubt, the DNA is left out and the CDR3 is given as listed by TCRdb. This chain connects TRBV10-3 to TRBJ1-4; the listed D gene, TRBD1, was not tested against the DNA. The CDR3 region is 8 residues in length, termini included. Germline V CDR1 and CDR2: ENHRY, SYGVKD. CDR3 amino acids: CAISAGRE.

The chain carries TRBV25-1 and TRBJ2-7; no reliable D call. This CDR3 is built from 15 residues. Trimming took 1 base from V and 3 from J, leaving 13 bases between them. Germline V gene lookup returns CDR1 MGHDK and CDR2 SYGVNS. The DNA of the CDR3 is TGTGCCAGCAGTGAATCTTCGGCGGCTGACTACGAGCAGTACTTC. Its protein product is CASSESSAADYEQYF.

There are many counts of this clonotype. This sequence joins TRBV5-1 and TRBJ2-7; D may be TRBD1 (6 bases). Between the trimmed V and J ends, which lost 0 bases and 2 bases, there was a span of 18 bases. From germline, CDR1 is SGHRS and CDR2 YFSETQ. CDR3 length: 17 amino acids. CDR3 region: CASSLGLVTGTAYEQYF. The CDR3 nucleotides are TGCGCCAGCAGCTTGGGTCTTGTTACAGGGACGGCCTACGAGCAGTACTTC.

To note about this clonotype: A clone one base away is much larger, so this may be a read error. The CDR3 sequence is CVSSLGTVSGYTF. DNA for the CDR3: TGTGTCAGCAGCTTAGGGACCGTTAGTGGCTACACCTTC. The chain links TRBV11-3 to TRBJ1-2; D might be TRBD1 (5 bases). The CDR3 length is 13 residues. Germline V gives CDR1 SGHNT, CDR2 YENEEA.

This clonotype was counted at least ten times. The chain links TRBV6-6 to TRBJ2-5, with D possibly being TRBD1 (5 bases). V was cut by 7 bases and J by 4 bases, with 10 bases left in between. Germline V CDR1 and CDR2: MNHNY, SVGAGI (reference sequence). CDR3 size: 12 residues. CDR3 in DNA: TGTGCCAGCAAGTTTGGGGCAGAGACCCAGTACTTC. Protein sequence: CASKFGAETQYF.

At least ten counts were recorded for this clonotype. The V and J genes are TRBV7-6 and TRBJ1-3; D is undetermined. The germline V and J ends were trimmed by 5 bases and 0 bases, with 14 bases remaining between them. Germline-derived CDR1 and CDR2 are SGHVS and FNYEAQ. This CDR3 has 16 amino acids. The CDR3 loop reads CASSPKNMVSGNTIYF. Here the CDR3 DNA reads TGTGCCAGCAGCCCAAAGAACATGGTCTCTGGAAACACCATATATTTT.

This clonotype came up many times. CDR3 coding DNA: TGTGCCAGCAGCCCTCGGACAGGGAACATGAACACTGAAGCTTTCTTT. The encoded protein is CASSPRTGNMNTEAFF. The rearrangement uses TRBV9 and TRBJ1-1; 8 bases agree with TRBD1. Germline-derived CDR1 and CDR2 are SGDLS and YYNGEE. V trimming: 4 bases; J trimming: 0 bases; junction bases outside the gene matches: 8. There are 16 residues in the CDR3. Full variable domain (remainder filled in from reference TRBV9 and TRBJ1-1): DSGVTQTPKHLITATGQRVTLRCSPRSGDLSVYWYQQSLDQGLQFLIQYYNGEERAKGNILERFSAQQFPDLHSELNLSSLELGDSALYFCASSPRTGNMNTEAFFGQGTRLTVV.

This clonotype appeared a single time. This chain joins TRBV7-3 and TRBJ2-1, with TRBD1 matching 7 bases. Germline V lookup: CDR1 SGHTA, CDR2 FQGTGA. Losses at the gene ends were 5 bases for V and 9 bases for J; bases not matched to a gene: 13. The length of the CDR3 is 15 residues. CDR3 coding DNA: TGTGCCAGCAGCCAATACCGGGACAGTCCAACTGAGCAGTTCTTC. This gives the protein CASSQYRDSPTEQFF.

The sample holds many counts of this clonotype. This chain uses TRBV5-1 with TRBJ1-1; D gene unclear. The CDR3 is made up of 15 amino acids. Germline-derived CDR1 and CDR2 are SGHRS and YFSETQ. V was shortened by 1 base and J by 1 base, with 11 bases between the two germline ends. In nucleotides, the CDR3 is TGCGCCAGCAGCTTGCAGGCCAGGCCGAACACTGAAGCTTTCTTT. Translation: CASSLQARPNTEAFF.

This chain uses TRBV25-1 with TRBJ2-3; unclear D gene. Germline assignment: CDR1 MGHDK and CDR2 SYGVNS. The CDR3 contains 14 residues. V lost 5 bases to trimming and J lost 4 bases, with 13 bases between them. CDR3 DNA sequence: TGTGCCAGCAGTCCGGCACGTTCTGCAGATACGCAGTATTTT. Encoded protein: CASSPARSADTQYF.

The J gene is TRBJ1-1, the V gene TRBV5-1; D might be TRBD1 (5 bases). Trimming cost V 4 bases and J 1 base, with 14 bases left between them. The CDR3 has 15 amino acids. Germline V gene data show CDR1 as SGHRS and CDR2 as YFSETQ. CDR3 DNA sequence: TGCGCCAGCAGCACAGGACGGGGAACGAACACTGAAGCTTTCTTT. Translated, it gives CASSTGRGTNTEAFF.